This T cell receptor (beta chain) was identified during a study of response to subunit inactivated influenza vaccine. Findings and caveats of the study: There was a suggestion from the authors that each seasonal influenza vaccination recruits few new T cells.

To note about this clonotype: Its antigen remains unknown.

This CDR3 has 14 amino acids. The germline CDR1 and CDR2 sequences are MNHEY and SVGAGI. With V trimmed by 1 base and J by 4 bases, 4 bases remained unmatched. TCRdb re-called the RT-PCR reads through MiXCR, storing one row per CDR3 protein. The table records about 190,000 distinct CDR3 sequences, approximately 15% of them present only once. Sequencing used CD8+ T cells sorted from PBMCs, obtained around 5 days after vaccination. The receptor's source is a man aged 50 or older who received an inactivated influenza vaccine. The gene calls are TRBV6-5 and TRBJ2-7, with 7 bases matching TRBD1. The CDR3 region has the DNA TGTGCCAGCAGTTACTGGGACAGCGTTTACGAGCAGTACTTC. Amino acid sequence: CASSYWDSVYEQYF.